This T cell receptor (beta chain) was found in a study of technical replicates of blood from several donors. V shed 3 bases, J shed 7 bases, and the junction held 10 bases outside the gene matches. The CDR3 extends over 15 amino acids. CDR1 is SGHTA and CDR2 is FQGTGA in the germline V gene. TCRdb keeps only in-frame clones here, not all; method: immunoSEQ multiplex PCR. Counted here are 80,000 to 100,000 clones, 95% occurring once; the ten biggest clones make up more than 0.2%. This chain links TRBV7-3 with TRBJ1-1; 8 nucleotides match TRBD1. What was sequenced was T cells isolated from PBMCs. The TCR sequence derives from a human donor in good health. The CDR3 region is CASSFNPSGTGEAFF. CDR3 coding DNA: TGTGCCAGCAGCTTCAACCCATCCGGGACAGGTGAAGCTTTCTTT.